The present T cell receptor (beta chain) was sequenced within a study of blood T cells in healthy people across ages. The CDR3 has 16 amino acids. V trimming: 2 bases; J trimming: 3 bases; junction bases outside the gene matches: 7. CDR1 and CDR2 from the germline V gene are DFQATT and SNEGSKA (reference sequence). This clonotype was seen a few times. Combining a sample-barcoded 5' primer with a J-beta primer mix, a second PCR ran for about 7 to 11 cycles. Each CDR3 protein is one row after TCRdb ran MiXCR on the 5' RACE reads. The data show around 900,000 distinct CDR3 sequences, 29% seen once. The sequence came from a woman aged 80 or over in good health. The V call is TRBV20-1, the J call TRBJ2-2, with 9 bases lining up with TRBD2. The specimen sequenced was blood. CDR3 DNA sequence: TGCAGTGCTAGACTAGCGGGGCAGCCCCACACCGGGGAGCTGTTTTTT. It yields the protein CSARLAGQPHTGELFF.